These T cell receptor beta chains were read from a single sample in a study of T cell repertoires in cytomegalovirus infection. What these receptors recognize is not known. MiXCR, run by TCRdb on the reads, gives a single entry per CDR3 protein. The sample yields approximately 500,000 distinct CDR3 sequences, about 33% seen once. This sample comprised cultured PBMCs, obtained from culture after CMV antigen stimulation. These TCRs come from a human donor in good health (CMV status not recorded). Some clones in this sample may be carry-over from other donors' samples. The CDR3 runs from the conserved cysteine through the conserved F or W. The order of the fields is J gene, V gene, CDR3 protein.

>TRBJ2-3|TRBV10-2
CASSMERGLWDTQYF
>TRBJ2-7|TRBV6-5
CASSYSYRTHGEQYF
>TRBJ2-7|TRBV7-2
CASSLIPDIAYEQYF
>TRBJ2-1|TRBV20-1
CSASFLAGVYNEQFF
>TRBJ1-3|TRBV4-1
CASSPGLISGNTIYF
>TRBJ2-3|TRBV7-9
CASSLPGGLSKYTQYF
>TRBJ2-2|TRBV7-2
CASSLRERGTGELFF
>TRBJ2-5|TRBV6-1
CASSQGTRTQETQYF
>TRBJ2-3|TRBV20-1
CSARSSGRARSQYF
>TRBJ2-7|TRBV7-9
CASSPPPQGLAAYEQYF
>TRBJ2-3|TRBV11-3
CASSLEGRAVGMDTQYF
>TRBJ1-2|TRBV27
CASSATYRDGYTF
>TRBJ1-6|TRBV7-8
CASSLQGALSPLHF
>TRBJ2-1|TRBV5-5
CASSQMTGGDEQFF
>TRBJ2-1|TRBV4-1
CASSQEGLAGGQYNEQFF
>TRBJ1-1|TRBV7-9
CASSRQGTNTEAFF
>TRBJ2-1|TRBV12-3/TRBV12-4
CASSLLTSNEQFF
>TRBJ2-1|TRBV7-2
CASSLPGTHNEQFF
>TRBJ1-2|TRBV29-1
CSVTETGGYGYTF
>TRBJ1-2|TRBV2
CASRGQYYGYTF
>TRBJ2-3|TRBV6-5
CASSLDRGNSVTQYF
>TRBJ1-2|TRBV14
CASSQEPGRPNYGYTF
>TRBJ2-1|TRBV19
CASSKSGSHLFF
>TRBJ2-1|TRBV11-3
CASSPRTGSNNEQFF
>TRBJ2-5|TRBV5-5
CASSKGFSAGGLAGETQYF
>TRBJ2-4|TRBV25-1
CASITPGHGGGGIQYF
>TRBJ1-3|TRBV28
CASSLIIGRTSGNTIYF
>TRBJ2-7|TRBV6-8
CASSPSGRGVGDYEQYF
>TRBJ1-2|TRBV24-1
CATSDPGRHGYTF
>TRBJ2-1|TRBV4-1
CASSQAAGEQFF
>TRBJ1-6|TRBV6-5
CASSLGLLGNSPLHF
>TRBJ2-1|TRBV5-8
CASSFGGRNEQFF
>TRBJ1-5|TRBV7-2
CASSLSHSGQPQHF
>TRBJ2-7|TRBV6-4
CASSASGGPGPYEQYF
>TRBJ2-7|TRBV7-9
CASSLRLKTGFEVTYEQYF
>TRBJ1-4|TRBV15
CATSRDRVNEKLFF
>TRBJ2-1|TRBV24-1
CATSDSKPVVEQFF
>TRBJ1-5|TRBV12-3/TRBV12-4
CASSLSGQLAREHF
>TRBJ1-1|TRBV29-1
CSVGRQGYTEAFF
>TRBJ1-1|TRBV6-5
CASSYVSGQSTEAFF
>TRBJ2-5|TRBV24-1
CATSDFSGETQYF
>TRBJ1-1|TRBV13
CASSLVAELDTEAFF
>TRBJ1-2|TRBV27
CASSPDGFNYGYTF
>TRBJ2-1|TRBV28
CASSDSGTNNEQFF
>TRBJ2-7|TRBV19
CATRRGQGADEQYF
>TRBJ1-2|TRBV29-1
CSAVTEGVNYGYTF
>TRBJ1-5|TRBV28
CASNRDRGSNQPQHF
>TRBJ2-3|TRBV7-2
CASSRVTSGPLVGTQYF
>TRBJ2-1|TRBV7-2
CASRPRLAGGQGQFF
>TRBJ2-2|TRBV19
CASSPTGRAGELFF
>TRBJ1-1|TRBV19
CASTFRGTEAFF
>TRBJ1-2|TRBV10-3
CAIRTGELNYGYTF
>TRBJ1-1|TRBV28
CASSLPGETEAFF
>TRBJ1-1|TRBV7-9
CASDFTGMNTEAFF
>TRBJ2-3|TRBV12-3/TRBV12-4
CASRVSGSTDTQYF
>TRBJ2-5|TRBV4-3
CASSQEGRGLETQYF
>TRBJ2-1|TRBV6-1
CASSVGTSGRHPNEQFF